What follows describes a single T cell receptor (beta chain). Its antigen is not yet known. The input lacks base qualities; no much larger clone sits a single base away. This sample stems from a study of shared clonotypes between healthy human individuals (dated by TCRdb to 2020 to 2021). For the wider study: Three men and a couple of women, aged 18 to 49 years, made up the cohort. The study deeply sequenced blood TCR repertoires of five healthy adults to estimate repertoire size and the extent of clonotype sharing between individuals. Each donor's leukapheresis produced roughly between about 0.9 and 9.5 billion PBMCs. To increase sequencing depth and limit assay-specific biases, different laboratories used diverse techniques to prepare libraries and sequence TCR repertoires. For each donor, three plates each were used for CD4 naive and CD4 memory, two plates were used for CD8 naive, and one plate was used for CD8 memory. Overall study results and their limits: Higher generation probabilities were observed for clonotypes shared by all four sorted-subset donors than for non-shared clonotypes. Sharing across four donors was observed for approximately 5% of naive CD4, under 4% of naive CD8, 2% to 2.5% of memory CD4, and less than 0.45% of memory CD8 clonotypes. Pairwise subsampling led to the expectation that sequencing depth would affect the degree of clonotype sharing among donors. Rarefaction of sorted-subset datasets indicated incomplete sequencing despite the large sequencing depth. Only blood was sampled, and tissue TCR repertoires likely differ from those in blood. Naive subsets generally had larger estimated clonotype richness than memory subsets. The genetic and exposure-history diversity represented was limited by the small number of donors.

CD8 naive samples were CD45RO-negative cells positively selected for CCR7, giving a CD45RA+CCR7+ population that excluded TemRA cells. The donors were healthy, HIV-negative adults with no recently reported acute infections or vaccinations. Every donor was a Caucasian adult living in Nashville, Tennessee, USA. Blood was obtained by leukapheresis, after which PBMCs were separated by Ficoll-Histopaque density gradient centrifugation and cryopreserved in liquid nitrogen vapor phase. Analytical flow cytometry was used to check the purity and quantity of each magnetically sorted T cell population. Each sorted fraction had its genomic DNA isolated and then quantified by UV absorbance on a Nanodrop 2000c. V and J are truncated by 5 bases and 2 bases respectively, leaving an intervening sequence of 21 bases. The germline V gene provides CDR1 SGHAT and CDR2 FQNNGV. Measured from the cysteine to the phenylalanine, the CDR3 is 17 residues long. The retained sequence is limited to the CDR3, 51 bases, with the frame set at the first base.

Using the deep immunoSEQ assay, multiplex PCR amplified TCR CDR3 regions from genomic DNA. For each cell subset, the extracted genomic DNA was distributed evenly across all wells of several immunoSEQ 96-well plates, and each plate served as one replicate. For sorted subsets, each replicate PCR was loaded with 150 to 250 ng genomic DNA, equivalent to 25,000 to 35,000 T cell genomes. Purified libraries were quantified with a Qubit 3.0 fluorometer, sized on a Bioanalyzer 2100, and re-quantified with the KAPA Library Quantification kit. Every immunoSEQ 96-well plate was sequenced on a dedicated single-read 150-cycle Illumina NextSeq 550 flow cell. Per the original workflow: Because the immunoSEQ output held only junctional sequences and lacked quality scores, the filtering could not match the filtering applied to full-length reads. Sequences were annotated with PyIR, a Python wrapper for IgBLAST v1.9, and V/J genes and CDR3 were assigned using IMGT germline references. Reads were removed for weak V/J assignments (E-value above 1e-6), missing CDR3, stop codons, out-of-frame junctions, or ambiguous translated residues. V3J clonotypes were defined as sequences sharing an identical inferred V gene, J gene, and CDR3 amino acid sequence. To compute the percentage overlap between repertoires, the number of shared unique clonotypes was divided by the size of the smaller repertoire. Richness of each repertoire was evaluated using RTK rarefaction, the Chao1 estimator, and Recon v2.1 estimates of unobserved clonotypes. Generation probabilities for all TCRbeta clonotypes obtained by the gDNA method from a handful of donors were computed using OLGA. What TCRdb holds here is the immuneACCESS table cut down to in-frame rearrangements. Part of the clones is not present; checked against another copy, under half of the missing clones reflect an unresolved V gene, and the others are unexplained. V and J calls and clone size are given by that table; D and trimming were obtained from the DNA. Across this sample there are around 2,000,000 clones, with roughly 94% seen only once. The ten most abundant clones make up 0.9% to 1.5% of the sample.

The sequenced material came from naive CD8+ T cells sorted from blood. The label giving this sample's cell subset or site can be read as: CD45RA+CCR7+. This sequence was found in a young man in good health. The V and J genes are TRBV11-2 and TRBJ1-2, with a tentative D gene TRBD1 over 5 matching bases. CDR3 loop: CASSHGAGSISNYGYTF. The DNA is as follows: TGTGCCAGCAGCCACGGCGCAGGGAGCATTTCAAACTATGGCTACACCTTC.